Below, 12 T cell receptor beta chains from the same sample are listed, as sequenced in a study of T cells after yellow fever vaccination (dated 2019 in TCRdb). Receptor libraries were prepared by 5' RACE. These reads were obtained on an Illumina HiSeq 2500. TCRdb itself trimmed the public reads at Q25 with fastp, ran MiXCR and retained productive beta chains. Duplicate CDR3 protein sequences are folded into a single record with the most common DNA and genes. The sample table contains about 340,000 distinct CDR3 sequences; only one count was recorded for 8% to 10% of them. The top ten clonotypes cover around 17% of the sample. Read against the paper, the sample's treatment or condition label means: live attenuated yellow fever vaccine strain. Source: PBMCs, taken on the day of the first yellow fever vaccination. Source of these receptors: a man between 18 and 35 years old who received the YFV17D yellow fever vaccine.

This clonotype was counted only a few times. The chain joins TRBV28 to TRBJ2-3, with 7 nucleotides matching TRBD2. The CDR3 runs 16 residues. Per germline, CDR1 MDHEN and CDR2 SYDVKM. The V segment lost 3 bases and the J segment 0 bases; nucleotides outside the gene matches: 6. The chain's CDR3 is CASSFWEGLSTDTQYF. The CDR3 DNA follows: TGTGCCAGCAGTTTTTGGGAGGGCCTAAGCACAGATACGCAGTATTTT.

This clonotype was detected a few times. The chain has TRBV7-8 and TRBJ1-3; tentatively, D is TRBD1 (6 bases). CDR3 size: 16 residues. The germline CDR1 and CDR2 sequences are SGHVS and FQNEAQ. Trimming removed 3 bases at V and 0 bases at J, with 12 bases between. CDR3 sequence reads: CASSFSGTLSGNTIYF. CDR3 nucleotide sequence: TGTGCCAGCAGCTTTTCCGGGACACTCTCTGGAAACACCATATATTTT.

This clonotype came up a few times. V usage is TRBV5-1 and J usage is TRBJ2-5, with D possibly being TRBD1 (5 bases). V lost 4 bases, J lost 5 bases, and 15 bases lay in between. Germline V gene lookup returns CDR1 SGHRS and CDR2 YFSETQ. This CDR3 is 14 amino acids long. CDR3 sequence: CASSRDSEEETQYF. CDR3 nucleotides: TGCGCCAGCAGCCGAGACAGTGAGGAGGAGACCCAGTACTTC.

The chain is built from TRBV20-1 and TRBJ1-4; weak D call: TRBD1 (5 bases). V was pared by 1 base and J by 6 bases, with 12 bases between. Germline loops: CDR1 DFQATT, CDR2 SNEGSKA (reference sequence). The CDR3 is 14 amino acids. In DNA form, the CDR3 reads TGCAGTGCTAGAGGTCAGGGAGGGGATGAAAAACTGTTTTTT. Its translation is CSARGQGGDEKLFF.

This rearrangement joins TRBV6-1 to TRBJ1-5; tentative D call: TRBD1 (6 bases). This CDR3 spans 15 amino acids. The V end was cut by 6 bases, the J end by 1 base, with 13 bases between. The germline V gene has CDR1 MNHNS and CDR2 SASEGT. CDR3 loop: CASSLQGLSNQPQHF. The CDR3 DNA sequence: TGTGCCAGCAGCTTGCAGGGGCTAAGCAATCAGCCCCAGCATTTT.

V is TRBV6-5 and J is TRBJ1-1; D might be TRBD1 (5 bases). The CDR3 is made up of 14 amino acids. Per the germline V gene, CDR1 is MNHEY and CDR2 is SVGAGI. V shed 5 bases and J shed 5 bases, with 15 bases lying between them. The CDR3 loop is CASSPRGVQTEAFF. CDR3 DNA: TGTGCCAGCAGTCCCCGGGGGGTTCAGACTGAAGCTTTCTTT.

The table lists this clonotype with many counts. The rearrangement links TRBV7-3 to TRBJ2-3; weak D call: TRBD2 (5 bases). This CDR3 region has 15 residues. Trimming took off 0 bases at V and 0 bases at J, with 7 bases between the two ends. In germline, CDR1 is SGHTA, CDR2 FQGTGA. The DNA for the CDR3 is TGTGCCAGCAGCTTAACCGGGGTTAGCACAGATACGCAGTATTTT. Its translation is CASSLTGVSTDTQYF.

Ten or more counts support this clonotype. The genes are TRBV7-2 and TRBJ2-5, with D uncertain. V shed 4 bases and J shed 4 bases, with 16 bases lying between them. In germline, CDR1 is SGHTA, CDR2 FQGNSA. This CDR3 has 15 residues. The CDR3 nucleotides read TGTGCCAGCAGCTCCACCCCCACAGTTTTAGAGACCCAGTACTTC. Protein: CASSSTPTVLETQYF.

This clonotype has just a few counts. The chain recombines TRBV15 with TRBJ2-1; D unresolved. The CDR3 runs 12 residues. The V gene lost 3 bases and the J gene lost 5 bases, with 5 bases spanning the gap. The germline gives CDR1 LNHNV, CDR2 YYDKDF (reference sequence). CDR3 DNA sequence: TGTGCCACCAGCAGGGCTAACAATGAGCAGTTCTTC. This sequence encodes CATSRANNEQFF. The full variable domain, completed using reference TRBV15 and TRBJ2-1, is DAMVIQNPRYQVTQFGKPVTLSCSQTLNHNVMYWYQQKSSQAPKLLFHYYDKDFNNEADTPDNFQSRRPNTSFCFLDIRSPGLGDTAMYLCATSRANNEQFFGPGTRLTVL.

J is TRBJ1-1 and V is TRBV29-1; D gene unclear. The CDR3 has 10 amino acids. V dropped 6 bases and J dropped 13 bases, with 15 bases sitting between them. From germline, CDR1 is SQVTM and CDR2 ANQGSEA. The CDR3 nucleotides are TGCAGCGTCCGAGACATTGGGGATTTCTTT. Translation gives CSVRDIGDFF.

CDR3 in DNA: TGTGCCAGCAGTTGGGGGGCGGGAAACATTCAGTACTTC. Translated: CASSWGAGNIQYF. The chain couples TRBV27 to TRBJ2-4; D tentatively fits TRBD1 or TRBD2 (6 bases each). This CDR3 contains 13 residues. The germline CDR1 and CDR2 sequences are MNHEY and SMNVEV (reference sequence). The germline V and J ends were trimmed by 4 bases and 6 bases, with 10 bases remaining between them.

This clonotype occurred a few times. The V and J genes are TRBV6-2 or TRBV6-3 and TRBJ1-1; D is ambiguous. The CDR3 totals 18 residues. Germline CDR1 is MNHEY and CDR2 is SVGEGT. Trimming took 2 bases from V and 3 from J, leaving 22 bases between them. CDR3 in DNA: TGTGCCAGCAGTTACGCGGTACTGGGCACACATGGGTACACTGAAGCTTTCTTT. This translates into CASSYAVLGTHGYTEAFF.